This T cell receptor beta chain was recovered during a study of blood T cell repertoires in COVID-19 (dated by TCRdb to about 2020). Describing the broader study: Collaborator samples came from the United States, Italy and Spain and covered acute and convalescent phases of COVID-19. The material from the prospective study consisted of cDNA or gDNA derived from T cells, B-cell-depleted T cells, or PBMCs. Subjects who had been exposed to COVID-19, were actively infected with it, or had recovered from it provided the deeply sampled blood TCRbeta repertoires that made up the dataset. The repertoires were released in a freely available public database meant as a resource for research on the immune response to SARS-CoV-2. The samples were drawn from two sources: the first 160 participants of the ongoing ImmuneRACE study, and fewer than 1,500 subjects contributed by 6 global collaborators. A de-identified subject ID, COVID-19 status, age in years and sex were almost always included in the sample metadata. Where available, HLA class I and class II types were obtained from metadata supplied by the sample provider rather than from assay-based typing.

TCRbeta CDR3 regions were amplified from genomic DNA by means of the immunoSEQ Assay, a bias-controlled multiplex PCR. Concerning the study's data processing: Nucleated cell counts per sample were estimated from amplification of reference gene primers within the assay. To quantify the absolute abundance of each unique TCRbeta CDR3 rearrangement, sequence reads were collapsed and filtered. For each sample, productive Simpson clonality was calculated as the square root of Simpson's diversity index across productive rearrangements. TCRdb provides this immuneACCESS table in a form limited to in-frame rearrangements. Some clones are lacking; in checked studies, under half of them reflect an unresolved V gene, and why the rest are absent is not known. From that table come the V and J calls and clone size; the DNA was used to work out D and trimming. The sample table lists around 230,000 clones, approximately 90% of them with a count of one. The ten largest account for about a tenth of the sample.

Participants in the prospective study were enrolled through a virtual design, were aged 18 to 89 years, and lived in 24 United States geographic areas. Cohort assignment in the prospective study relied on participant-reported clinical history from a screening survey and a study questionnaire. In the prospective study, mobile phlebotomists collected whole blood, serum and a nasopharyngeal or oropharyngeal swab from each participant. Over an approximately 2-month period, participants in the prospective study had the option of providing additional blood draws and questionnaires. Before DNA extraction, blood samples from the prospective study were shipped at room temperature or frozen. CDR1 and CDR2 were assigned from the germline V gene as LGHNA and YNFKEQ. Including the terminal cysteine and phenylalanine, the CDR3 comprises 17 residues. Of all the DNA, just the CDR3 is kept, 51 bases in frame from base 1. Germline trimming amounts to 3 bases on V and 3 bases on J, with 11 as the count of junction bases outside the gene matches.

What the work shows at the level of the full study, not this receptor alone: The quantity of clinical and demographic metadata differed by source and by participant and was supplied without curation.

About this clone: Its antigen has not been determined. It has no much larger one-base neighbor in the sample; base qualities were not kept.

The clonotype originates from a man younger than 35 with acute COVID-19. The sequence is built from TRBV4-2 and TRBJ1-3; the central 7 bases match TRBD1. The sample was PBMCs or T cells enriched from blood (not recorded which). The CDR3 here reads CASSHAPGQNFGNTIYF. The base sequence is TGTGCCAGCAGCCATGCTCCGGGACAGAACTTTGGAAACACCATATATTTT.